The next 28 T cell receptor beta chains were all read from a single sample in a study of cytomegalovirus exposure and HLA in healthy donors. Use of 60 Vbeta and 13 Jbeta primers characterized the PCR. Sequencing used immunoSEQ multiplex PCR; TCRdb keeps in-frame clones, though not all of them. Seen here are around 130,000 clones, 65% to 90% observed once, and the top ten hold about 2.5%. The sample was PBMCs. The receptors derive from a man aged 50 or older in good health and CMV-seronegative.

The chain links TRBV6-6 to TRBJ2-7, with TRBD2 matching over 11 bases. The length of the CDR3 is 12 residues. V shed 10 bases and J 6 bases; nucleotides not matched to a gene: 5. Germline CDR1 is MNHNY and CDR2 is SVGAGI (reference sequence). CDR3 nucleotides: TGTGCCATAGCGGGGGGGTGGGGCGAGCAGTACTTC. Its protein product is CAIAGGWGEQYF.

V gene TRBV11-3 combines with J gene TRBJ2-3, with 7 bases matching TRBD2. V lost 1 base, J lost 3 bases, and 10 bases stayed unmatched. The germline CDR1 and CDR2 sequences are SGHNT and YENEEA. The CDR3 is made up of 17 amino acids. CDR3 in amino acids: CASSLAQPGTTTDTQYF. The CDR3 nucleotides read TGTGCCAGCAGCTTAGCTCAGCCCGGGACTACAACAGATACGCAGTATTTT.

The rearrangement joins TRBV19 to TRBJ1-1, with D perhaps matching TRBD1 (5 bases). Trimming took off 1 base at V and 1 base at J, with 10 bases between the two ends. The CDR3 contains 15 residues. The germline V gene encodes CDR1 LNHDA and CDR2 SQIVND (reference sequence). The CDR3 loop is CASSIVAGPNTEAFF. CDR3 in DNA: TGTGCCAGTAGTATAGTGGCAGGGCCGAACACTGAAGCTTTCTTT. Full variable domain (missing parts from reference TRBV19 and TRBJ1-1): DGGITQSPKYLFRKEGQNVTLSCEQNLNHDAMYWYRQDPGQGLRLIYYSQIVNDFQKGDIAEGYSVSREKKESFPLTVTSAQKNPTAFYLCASSIVAGPNTEAFFGQGTRLTVV.

This chain joins TRBV7-3 and TRBJ1-2, with 11 bases fitting TRBD1. The CDR3 contains 14 residues. Germline V CDR1 and CDR2: SGHTA, FQGTGA. The ends lost 3 bases at V and 6 bases at J; junction bases unmatched: 3. This CDR3 reads CASSFGQGANGYTF. CDR3 sequence (DNA): TGTGCCAGCAGCTTCGGACAGGGGGCAAATGGCTACACCTTC.

This sequence joins TRBV19 and TRBJ2-7; 8 bases are a match to TRBD1. The V and J ends lost 4 bases and 2 bases, in that order; junction bases with no gene match: 10. This CDR3 spans 16 amino acids. CDR1 is LNHDA and CDR2 is SQIVND in the germline V gene (reference sequence). The DNA for the CDR3 is TGTGCCAGTAGTACAAACGAACTACAGGGGGCCTACGAGCAGTACTTC. Protein product: CASSTNELQGAYEQYF. Full variable domain (missing parts from reference TRBV19 and TRBJ2-7): DGGITQSPKYLFRKEGQNVTLSCEQNLNHDAMYWYRQDPGQGLRLIYYSQIVNDFQKGDIAEGYSVSREKKESFPLTVTSAQKNPTAFYLCASSTNELQGAYEQYFGPGTRLTVT.

The chain combines TRBV5-1 with TRBJ2-7; tentatively, D is TRBD1 (7 bases). Trimming stripped 4 bases from V and 5 bases from J, with 19 bases between. Germline lookup yields CDR1 SGHRS and CDR2 YFSETQ. The CDR3 spans 15 residues. The CDR3 coding sequence is TGCGCCAGCAGCCCGGAGGGGACAGTTCAGGACGAGCAGTACTTC. As protein: CASSPEGTVQDEQYF.

The rearrangement links TRBV27 to TRBJ1-5, with 8 bases lining up with TRBD1. After removal of 5 bases from V and 6 bases from J, the junction contained 6 bases not matched to a gene. CDR1 is MNHEY, CDR2 SMNVEV, per germline (reference sequence). This CDR3 contains 14 residues. The chain's CDR3 is CASSPGQGGQPQHF. DNA of the CDR3: TGTGCCAGCAGTCCCGGACAGGGAGGTCAGCCCCAGCATTTT.

CDR3 sequence: CASSFRGGETQYF. In DNA form, the CDR3 reads TGTGCCAGCAGCTTTAGGGGGGGCGAGACCCAGTACTTC. The genes are TRBV5-4 and TRBJ2-5; D is possibly TRBD2 (7 bases). V lost 2 bases and J 5 bases, leaving 10 bases between the germline ends. This CDR3 spans 13 amino acids. Germline V gene sequence: CDR1 SGHNT, CDR2 YYREEE (reference sequence).

The chain has TRBV7-9 and TRBJ2-1, with 10 nucleotides matching TRBD2. The CDR3 sequence is 18 residues long. The germline V gene has CDR1 SEHNR and CDR2 FQNEAQ (reference sequence). V was clipped by 4 bases and J by 4 bases; unmatched bases: 13. The CDR3 region has the DNA TGTGCCAGCAGCTCCCTTCGGGCCGAGCGGGGGGGGTACAATGAGCAGTTCTTC. This translates into CASSSLRAERGGYNEQFF. Based on the CDR3 plus reference TRBV7-9 and TRBJ2-1, the full variable domain is DTGVSQNPRHKITKRGQNVTFRCDPISEHNRLYWYRQTLGQGPEFLTYFQNEAQLEKSRLLSDRFSAERPKGSFSTLEIQRTEQGDSAMYLCASSSLRAERGGYNEQFFGPGTRLTVL.

V and J are TRBV6-6 and TRBJ1-1; 7 bases agree with TRBD1. From germline, CDR1 is MNHNY and CDR2 SVGAGI (reference sequence). The CDR3 totals 13 residues. Losses at the gene ends were 4 bases for V and 3 bases for J; bases not matched to a gene: 2. The CDR3 sequence is CASSFGTDTEAFF. CDR3 nucleotide sequence: TGTGCCAGCAGTTTTGGGACAGACACTGAAGCTTTCTTT.

V and J are TRBV5-1 and TRBJ1-5; maybe TRBD1 (5 bases). Germline loops: CDR1 SGHRS, CDR2 YFSETQ. V lost 0 bases, J lost 5 bases, and 9 bases lay in between. This CDR3 comprises 14 residues. This chain's CDR3 is CASSLGQGHQPQHF. Here the CDR3 DNA reads TGCGCCAGCAGCTTGGGGCAGGGTCATCAGCCCCAGCATTTT.

The genes are TRBV6-5 and TRBJ2-7, with 8 bases fitting TRBD2. Losses at the gene ends were 0 bases for V and 4 bases for J; bases not matched to a gene: 8. Germline assignment: CDR1 MNHEY and CDR2 SVGAGI. The CDR3 runs to 16 residues. CDR3 sequence reads: CASSYSHGTRTYEQYF. The CDR3 nucleotides read TGTGCCAGCAGTTACTCCCACGGGACTAGGACGTACGAGCAGTACTTC.

The chain has TRBV2 and TRBJ2-7, with TRBD1 as a possible D gene (5 bases). Trimming cost V 7 bases and J 6 bases, with 13 bases left between them. This CDR3 is built from 12 residues. Germline-derived CDR1 and CDR2 are SNHLY and FYNNEI. CDR3 nucleotides: TGTGCCAGCACTCTCGGGCAGGGCGAGCAGTACTTC. It encodes CASTLGQGEQYF.

The rearrangement uses TRBV4-3 and TRBJ1-1, with D possibly matching TRBD1 (6 bases). Germline V gene data show CDR1 as LGHNA and CDR2 as YSLEER. The CDR3 runs to 13 residues. Trimming removed 0 bases at V and 8 bases at J, with 10 bases between. The CDR3 loop reads CASSQEGHLEAFF. The CDR3 DNA sequence: TGCGCCAGCAGCCAAGAGGGACATCTCGAAGCTTTCTTT.

This clone was observed once. The CDR3 loop reads CASSFDRVYGYTF. The CDR3, as DNA: TGTGCCAGCAGTTTCGACAGGGTGTATGGCTACACCTTC. The V and J genes are TRBV11-2 and TRBJ1-2; 7 nucleotides align to TRBD1. V was clipped by 6 bases and J by 5 bases; unmatched bases: 6. CDR3 length: 13 residues. Germline loops: CDR1 SGHAT, CDR2 FQNNGV. Filled out from reference TRBV11-2 and TRBJ1-2, the complete variable domain reads EAGVAQSPRYKIIEKRQSVAFWCNPISGHATLYWYQQILGQGPKLLIQFQNNGVVDDSQLPKDRFSAERLKGVDSTLKIQPAKLEDSAVYLCASSFDRVYGYTFGSGTRLTVV.

CDR3 amino acids: CASSQDISGTTYEQYF. Written as DNA, the CDR3 is TGCGCCAGCAGCCAAGATATCAGCGGTACGACCTACGAGCAGTACTTC. The chain recombines TRBV4-1 with TRBJ2-7, with D maybe TRBD2 (5 bases). V lost 0 bases and J lost 2, with 14 bases in between. The length of the CDR3 is 16 residues. CDR1 is MGHRA, CDR2 YSYEKL, per germline.

This clone was detected only once. The chain has TRBV9 and TRBJ2-1; 8 bases are shared with TRBD2. Germline V gene lookup returns CDR1 SGDLS and CDR2 YYNGEE. This CDR3 is built from 15 residues. With V trimmed by 3 bases and J by 3 bases, 5 bases remained unmatched. Written as DNA, the CDR3 is TGTGCCAGCAGCGCCCGGGGGGGGAACTACAATGAGCAGTTCTTC. The encoded protein is CASSARGGNYNEQFF. Drawing the rest from reference TRBV9 and TRBJ2-1, the complete variable domain is DSGVTQTPKHLITATGQRVTLRCSPRSGDLSVYWYQQSLDQGLQFLIQYYNGEERAKGNILERFSAQQFPDLHSELNLSSLELGDSALYFCASSARGGNYNEQFFGPGTRLTVL.

This chain joins TRBV7-6 and TRBJ2-7; TRBD1 agrees at 8 bases. The CDR3 length is 14 residues. The V segment lost 5 bases and the J segment 5 bases; nucleotides outside the gene matches: 8. Looked up from germline, CDR1 is SGHVS and CDR2 is FNYEAQ. CDR3 sequence reads: CASSPGTGFHEQYF. For the CDR3, the DNA is TGTGCCAGCAGCCCCGGGACAGGATTCCACGAGCAGTACTTC. The complete variable domain, with remaining parts taken from reference TRBV7-6 and TRBJ2-7, reads GAGVSQSPRYKVTKRGQDVALRCDPISGHVSLYWYRQALGQGPEFLTYFNYEAQQDKSGLPNDRFSAERPEGSISTLTIQRTEQRDSAMYRCASSPGTGFHEQYFGPGTRLTVT.

The chain couples TRBV2 to TRBJ1-2; 8 nucleotides match TRBD1. CDR1 is SNHLY, CDR2 FYNNEI, per germline. The V gene end was trimmed by 6 bases and the J gene end by 8 bases; junction bases not matched to a gene: 8. CDR3 size: 13 residues. CDR3 nucleotides: TGTGCCAGCAGCTTGCAGGGGGCAGAGGGCTACACCTTC. This codes for CASSLQGAEGYTF.

This clone was seen only once. In nucleotides, the CDR3 is TGTGCCAGCAGTCACAGGGCCGGGGAGCTGTTTTTT. Its translation: CASSHRAGELFF. The chain carries TRBV27 and TRBJ2-2, with a possible D match to TRBD1 (6 bases). Trimming took off 5 bases at V and 6 bases at J, with 7 bases between the two ends. The V gene's germline CDR1 is MNHEY and CDR2 SMNVEV (reference sequence). The CDR3 is made up of 12 amino acids.

The chain is built from TRBV7-6 and TRBJ1-1, with D unresolved. Looked up from germline, CDR1 is SGHVS and CDR2 is FNYEAQ. The CDR3 length is 13 residues. V lost 4 bases to trimming and J lost 5 bases, with 11 bases between them. CDR3 region: CASSSRGRTEAFF. Here the CDR3 DNA reads TGTGCCAGCAGCTCCCGGGGAAGGACTGAAGCTTTCTTT. Full variable domain (remainder filled in from reference TRBV7-6 and TRBJ1-1): GAGVSQSPRYKVTKRGQDVALRCDPISGHVSLYWYRQALGQGPEFLTYFNYEAQQDKSGLPNDRFSAERPEGSISTLTIQRTEQRDSAMYRCASSSRGRTEAFFGQGTRLTVV.

The sample holds one count of this clone. The genes are TRBV5-1 and TRBJ2-7; perhaps TRBD1 as D (5 bases). Germline V gives CDR1 SGHRS, CDR2 YFSETQ. Trimming took 4 bases from V and 2 from J, leaving 16 bases between them. The CDR3 spans 15 residues. CDR3 DNA: TGCGCCAGCAGCACTTTACAGGCCTCCACCTACGAGCAGTACTTC. This codes for CASSTLQASTYEQYF.

Details on this clone: Sequence at one end of the junction differs from germline and may be a read error. The rearrangement links TRBV18 to TRBJ1-1; 12 nucleotides agree with TRBD1. The length of the CDR3 is 13 residues. Germline loops: CDR1 KGHSH, CDR2 LQKENI. This CDR3 is CASSPLRDRGPNF. The CDR3, as DNA: TGTGCCAGCTCACCCCTCCGGGACAGGGGGCCCAACTTT.

The chain uses TRBV27 and TRBJ1-1; D unresolved. The CDR3 covers 14 residues. The V end was cut by 3 bases, the J end by 1 base, with 9 bases between. Germline loops: CDR1 MNHEY, CDR2 SMNVEV (reference sequence). In nucleotides, the CDR3 is TGTGCCAGCAGTTTTGGCAGTACGAACACTGAAGCTTTCTTT. Protein product: CASSFGSTNTEAFF.

The V and J genes are TRBV5-5 and TRBJ2-5; no reliable D call. Trimming took 0 bases from V and 1 from J, leaving 13 bases between them. The CDR3 loop spans 16 amino acids. Per the germline V gene, CDR1 is SGHKS and CDR2 is YYEKEE (reference sequence). The CDR3 is CASSLDRWASQETQYF. The DNA of the CDR3 is TGTGCCAGCAGCTTGGATCGATGGGCGAGCCAAGAGACCCAGTACTTC.

The genes are TRBV29-1 and TRBJ1-2, with a possible D match to TRBD1 (5 bases). Germline-derived CDR1 and CDR2 are SQVTM and ANQGSEA. The length of the CDR3 is 11 residues. V shed 6 bases and J shed 6 bases, with 11 bases lying between them. CDR3 residues: CSVGGRDGYTF. The CDR3 nucleotides read TGCAGCGTGGGAGGCAGGGATGGCTACACCTTC.

V gene TRBV6-1 combines with J gene TRBJ2-7; TRBD1 matches at 10 bases. The CDR3 totals 14 residues. The germline gives CDR1 MNHNS, CDR2 SASEGT. V shed 9 bases, J shed 5 bases, and the junction held 10 bases outside the gene matches. CDR3 loop: CASVGGQGIDEQYF. Written as DNA, the CDR3 is TGTGCCAGTGTAGGGGGACAGGGGATCGACGAGCAGTACTTC.

This chain links TRBV6-1 with TRBJ2-3, with D possibly matching TRBD2 (6 bases). The CDR3 sequence is 15 residues long. With 8 bases removed from V and 0 bases from J, the gap between germline ends came to 15 bases. Per the germline V gene, CDR1 is MNHNS and CDR2 is SASEGT. CDR3 sequence: CASAGPSGSTDTQYF. The CDR3 region has the DNA TGTGCCAGCGCGGGACCGAGCGGGAGCACAGATACGCAGTATTTT.